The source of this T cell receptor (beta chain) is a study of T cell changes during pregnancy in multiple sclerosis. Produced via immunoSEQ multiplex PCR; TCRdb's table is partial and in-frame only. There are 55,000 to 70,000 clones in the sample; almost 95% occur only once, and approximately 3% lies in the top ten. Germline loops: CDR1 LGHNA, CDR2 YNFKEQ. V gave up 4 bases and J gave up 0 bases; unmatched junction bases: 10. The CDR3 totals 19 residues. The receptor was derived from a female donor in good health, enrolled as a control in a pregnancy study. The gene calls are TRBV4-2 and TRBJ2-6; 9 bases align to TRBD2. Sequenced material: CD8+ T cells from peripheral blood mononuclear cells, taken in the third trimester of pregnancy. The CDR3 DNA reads TGTGCCAGCAGCCCGAGTCCTCTAGCGGGGTACTCTGGGGCCAACGTCCTGACTTTC. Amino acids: CASSPSPLAGYSGANVLTF.